Below, one T cell receptor beta chain is given with its context. Its antigen is not identified. The sample belongs to a study of radiotherapy plus CTLA-4 blockade in lung cancer. About the study: Overall, roughly 18% of patients showed an objective response, while over 30% attained disease control. Study conclusions and caveats: In blood, tumor-derived TCR clones expanded after radiotherapy plus ipilimumab.

Sequenced by immunoSEQ multiplex PCR; TCRdb stores in-frame clones only, minus some. The table lists about 40,000 clones, approximately 86% of them singletons. This TCR derives from a human donor with non-small cell lung cancer whose response to radiotherapy plus ipilimumab could not be evaluated. Source: peripheral blood, taken from a patient treated with radiotherapy plus ipilimumab.

CDR3 nucleotides: TGTGCCAGCTCGGAAGGACAGGAGTGGCCCCTCCACTTT. This sequence encodes CASSEGQEWPLHF. The chain is built from TRBV18 and TRBJ1-6; 7 bases match TRBD1. This CDR3 has 13 amino acids. J was trimmed by 13 bases and V by 6 bases; bases with no gene match: 9. Germline values: CDR1 KGHSH, CDR2 LQKENI.